These 3 T cell receptor beta chains were sequenced from one sample in a study of T cells in Graves' hyperthyroidism and ophthalmopathy. TCR beta CDR3 regions were amplified from RNA transcripts. HTBI primers drove first-round RT-PCR of the TCR CDR3. TCRdb independently ran MiXCR on the multiplex PCR reads; one entry per CDR3 protein. The sample has about 200,000 distinct CDR3 sequences; less than 20% are singletons. The sequencing sample was made of blood. The receptors were sampled from a woman between 45 and 65 years old with Graves' hyperthyroidism.

This clonotype was recorded many times. The chain couples TRBV18 to TRBJ2-7, with 11 positions matching TRBD1. CDR1 and CDR2 from the germline V gene are KGHSH and LQKENI. V was clipped by 6 bases and J by 7 bases; unmatched bases: 8. The CDR3 runs 14 residues. In nucleotides, the CDR3 is TGTGCCAGCTCGCTAGGACAGGGGGCGCTGGAGCAGTACTTC. Its translation is CASSLGQGALEQYF.

In its sample, this clonotype was seen many times. The chain uses TRBV5-1 and TRBJ2-1; the match to TRBD2 covers 9 bases. The CDR3 runs to 15 residues. The ends lost 0 bases at V and 7 bases at J; junction bases unmatched: 5. The germline V gene encodes CDR1 SGHRS and CDR2 YFSETQ. CDR3 region: CASSLVSGSGNEQFF. CDR3 bases: TGCGCCAGCAGCTTGGTTAGCGGGAGCGGTAATGAGCAGTTCTTC.

This clonotype was seen at least ten times. The chain has TRBV12-3 or TRBV12-4 and TRBJ2-1, with 11 bases aligning to TRBD2. This CDR3 is built from 14 residues. V lost 8 bases to trimming and J lost 5 bases; unmatched junction nucleotides: 5. The chain's CDR3 is CASWGLAAHNEQFF. CDR3 coding DNA: TGTGCCAGCTGGGGACTAGCGGCCCACAATGAGCAGTTCTTC.